This TCR beta chain stems from a study of blood T cell repertoires in COVID-19. About the study: The cDNA or gDNA used as material had been derived from T cells, B-cell-depleted T cells, or PBMCs.

As originally analysed: Estimates of nucleated cell counts were drawn from the amplification of reference gene primers. The data were produced by immunoSEQ multiplex PCR, yet TCRdb's version contains in-frame clones alone and is incomplete. V, J and clone size were drawn from that table, and D and trimming were deduced from the DNA. This sample yields 150,000 to 200,000 clones, of which over 70% are seen a single time; about 5% belongs to the top ten. Enrollees, roughly 18 to 90 years old, lived in fewer than 25 US areas. Exposed enrollees had met someone with a PCR-confirmed or clinician-diagnosed COVID-19 case at some point within the 2 weeks before study entry. The TCR comes from a man in his 70s who had been exposed to COVID-19. Sequencing was carried out using PBMCs or T cells enriched from blood (not recorded which).

The chain's CDR3 is CASSAQGGGNEKLFF. DNA of the CDR3: TGTGCCAGCAGCGCGCAAGGGGGCGGTAATGAAAAACTGTTTTTT. The genes are TRBV2 and TRBJ1-4; 7 bases line up with TRBD1. The CDR3 covers 15 residues. Germline V gene lookup returns CDR1 SNHLY and CDR2 FYNNEI. V was pared by 6 bases and J by 4 bases, with 8 bases of the junction left unmatched.